This T cell receptor (beta chain) comes out of a study of blood T cell repertoires in COVID-19. Study summary: T cells, B-cell-depleted T cells, or PBMCs supplied cDNA or gDNA.

The length of the CDR3 is 14 residues. Trimming took 4 bases from V and 3 from J, leaving 10 bases between them. Per germline, CDR1 SEHNR and CDR2 FQNEAQ (reference sequence). Authors' methods: Nucleated cell number was recorded as an estimate derived from reference gene primer amplification. Clones were read by immunoSEQ multiplex PCR, and TCRdb kept only the in-frame ones, dropping some. The D gene and trimming were derived from the DNA, and the V and J assignments and clone size from that table. The sample consists of some 140,000 clones, just under 85% of them appearing once. Input material: peripheral blood. The receptor was isolated from a woman aged 55-70 years with acute or convalescent COVID-19. The gene calls are TRBV7-9 and TRBJ2-1, with D uncertain. CDR3 in amino acids: CASSSFYSYNEQFF. In DNA form, the CDR3 reads TGTGCCAGCAGCTCCTTTTACAGCTACAATGAGCAGTTCTTC.